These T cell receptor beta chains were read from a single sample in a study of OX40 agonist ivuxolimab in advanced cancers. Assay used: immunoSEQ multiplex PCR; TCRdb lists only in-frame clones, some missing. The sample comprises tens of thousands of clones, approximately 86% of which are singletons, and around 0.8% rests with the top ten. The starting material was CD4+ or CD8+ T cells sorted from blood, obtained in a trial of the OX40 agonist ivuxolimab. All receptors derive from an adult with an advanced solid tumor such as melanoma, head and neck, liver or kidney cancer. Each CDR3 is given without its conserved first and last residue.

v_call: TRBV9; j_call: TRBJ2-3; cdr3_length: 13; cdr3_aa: ASSGTSFSTDTQY
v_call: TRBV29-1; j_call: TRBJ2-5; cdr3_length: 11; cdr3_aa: SVALDRGETQY
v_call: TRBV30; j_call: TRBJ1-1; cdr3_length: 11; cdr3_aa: AFEKYYRSEAF
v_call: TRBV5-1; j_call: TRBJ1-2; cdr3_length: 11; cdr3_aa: ASRSGTNYGYT
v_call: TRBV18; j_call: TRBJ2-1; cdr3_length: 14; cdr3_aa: ASSPTTSGRRNEQF
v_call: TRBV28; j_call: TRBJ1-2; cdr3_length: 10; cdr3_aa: ASSLLDSHYT
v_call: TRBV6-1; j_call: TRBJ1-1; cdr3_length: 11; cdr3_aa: ASRRGPNTEAF
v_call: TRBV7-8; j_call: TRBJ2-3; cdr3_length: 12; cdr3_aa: ASSQQSDSPRPA
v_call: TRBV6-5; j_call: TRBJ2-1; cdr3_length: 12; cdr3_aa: ATWGRGSDNEQF
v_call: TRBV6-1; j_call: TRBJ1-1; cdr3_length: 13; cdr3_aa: ASRTGTGANTEAF
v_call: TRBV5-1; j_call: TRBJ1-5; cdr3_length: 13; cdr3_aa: ASRPDPGGNQPQH
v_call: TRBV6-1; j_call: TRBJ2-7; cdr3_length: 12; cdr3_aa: ASSSYRGRNEQY
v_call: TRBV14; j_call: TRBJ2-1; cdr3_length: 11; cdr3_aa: ASSQGLNNEQF
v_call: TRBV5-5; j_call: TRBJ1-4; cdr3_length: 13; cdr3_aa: ASSLPGQSNEKLF
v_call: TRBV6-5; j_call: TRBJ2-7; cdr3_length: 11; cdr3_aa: ASSDPGIYEQY
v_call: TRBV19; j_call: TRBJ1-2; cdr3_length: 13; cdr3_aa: ASSINSQFHRGYT